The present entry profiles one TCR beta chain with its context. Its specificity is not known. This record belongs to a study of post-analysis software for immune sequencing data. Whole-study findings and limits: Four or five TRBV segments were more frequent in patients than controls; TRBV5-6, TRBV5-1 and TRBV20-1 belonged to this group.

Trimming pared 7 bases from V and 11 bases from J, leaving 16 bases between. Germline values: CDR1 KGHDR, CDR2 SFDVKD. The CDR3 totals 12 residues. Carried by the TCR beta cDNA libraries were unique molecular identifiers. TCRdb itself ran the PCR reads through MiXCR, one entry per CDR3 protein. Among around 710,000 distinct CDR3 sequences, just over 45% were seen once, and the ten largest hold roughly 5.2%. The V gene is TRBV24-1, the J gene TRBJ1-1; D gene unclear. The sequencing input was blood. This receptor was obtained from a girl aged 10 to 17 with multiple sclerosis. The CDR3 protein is CATRWDGDRAFF. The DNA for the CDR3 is TGTGCCACCAGATGGGATGGGGATCGCGCTTTCTTT.